The 30 T cell receptor beta chains presented below share a single source sample, sequenced in a study of OX40 agonist ivuxolimab in advanced cancers. Assay: immunoSEQ multiplex PCR; the TCRdb copy retains only in-frame clones and omits some. Of some 100,000 clones listed, 91% are singletons. The specimen was CD4+ or CD8+ T cells sorted from blood, collected in a trial of the OX40 agonist ivuxolimab. The receptors derive from an adult with an advanced solid tumor such as melanoma, head and neck, liver or kidney cancer.

The genes are TRBV19 and TRBJ2-7; TRBD2 aligns across 9 bases. Germline V CDR1 and CDR2: LNHDA, SQIVND (reference sequence). The CDR3 has 16 amino acids. Unmatched junction bases numbered 14, after V lost 5 bases and J lost 6 bases. The CDR3 nucleotides read TGTGCCAGTAGTCTTATAGCGGGAGTAGGTGGGTTCGAGCAGTACTTC. Its translation is CASSLIAGVGGFEQYF.

This chain links TRBV30 with TRBJ2-7; D not resolved. The germline gives CDR1 GTSNPN, CDR2 SVGIG (reference sequence). V lost 1 base and J lost 1, with 11 bases in between. This CDR3 comprises 14 residues. CDR3: CAWSATRPSYEQYF. CDR3 DNA: TGTGCCTGGAGTGCAACTCGCCCTTCCTACGAGCAGTACTTC.

The J gene is TRBJ2-5, the V gene TRBV7-8; TRBD2 matches 13 bases. The CDR3 extends over 18 amino acids. Trimming cost V 2 bases and J 0 bases; bases outside gene matches: 6. Germline values: CDR1 SGHVS, CDR2 FQNEAQ. The chain's CDR3 is CASSLFRGTSGNQETQYF. CDR3 DNA sequence: TGTGCCAGCAGCTTATTTCGGGGGACTAGCGGGAACCAAGAGACCCAGTACTTC.

This clone has just a few counts. In DNA form, the CDR3 reads TGTGCCAGCAGTGAAAGGGACCGCACTGAAGCTTTCTTT. Encoded protein: CASSERDRTEAFF. This rearrangement joins TRBV2 to TRBJ1-1; D is perhaps TRBD1 (5 bases). The CDR3 has 13 amino acids. Trimming shortened V by 2 bases and J by 4 bases, and 8 bases separated the two germline ends. Per the germline V gene, CDR1 is SNHLY and CDR2 is FYNNEI.

The chain combines TRBV6-1 with TRBJ2-1, with 11 bases identical to TRBD2. With V trimmed by 0 bases and J by 7 bases, 11 bases remained unmatched. The CDR3 contains 18 residues. In germline, CDR1 is MNHNS, CDR2 SASEGT. CDR3 protein: CASSEARLAGGKRNEQFF. In DNA, the CDR3 is TGTGCCAGCAGTGAAGCTAGGCTAGCGGGAGGCAAAAGGAATGAGCAGTTCTTC.

This CDR3 reads CASSFLVRGYTDTQYF. As DNA, the CDR3 is TGTGCCAGCAGTTTTCTCGTCAGGGGTTATACAGATACGCAGTATTTT. J is TRBJ2-3 and V is TRBV28; D possibly corresponds to TRBD1 (6 bases). Trimming left V 3 bases short and J 3 bases short, with 16 bases between. Germline V lookup: CDR1 MDHEN, CDR2 SYDVKM. This CDR3 is built from 16 residues.

CDR3 nucleotide sequence: TGTGCCAGCTCACCGTTACCAGGGGAAGAGACCCAGTACTTC. This gives the protein CASSPLPGEETQYF. V gene TRBV18 combines with J gene TRBJ2-5; D might be TRBD1 (6 bases). Trimming took 3 bases from V and 3 from J, leaving 11 bases between them. Germline V gene lookup returns CDR1 KGHSH and CDR2 LQKENI. The CDR3 is made up of 14 amino acids.

In nucleotides, the CDR3 is TGTGCCAGTAGTAGGAGCCTAGCGGGAGTTGAGACCCAGTACTTC. Translating gives CASSRSLAGVETQYF. The chain carries TRBV19 and TRBJ2-5; 10 nucleotides match TRBD2. The CDR3 spans 15 residues. J gave up 5 bases and V 4 bases, and 7 bases lay outside the gene matches. CDR1 and CDR2 from the germline V gene are LNHDA and SQIVND (reference sequence).

The chain combines TRBV11-3 with TRBJ2-2, with 8 bases matching TRBD1. Looked up from germline, CDR1 is SGHNT and CDR2 is YENEEA. Losses at the gene ends were 5 bases for V and 7 bases for J; bases not matched to a gene: 9. The CDR3 totals 15 residues. The CDR3 DNA follows: TGTGCCAGCAGCCCGGGACAGGTTGTTTTCGGGGAGCTGTTTTTT. Its translation: CASSPGQVVFGELFF.

The chain links TRBV5-5 to TRBJ2-5; D unclear. Germline CDR1 is SGHKS and CDR2 is YYEKEE (reference sequence). The CDR3 loop spans 13 amino acids. V lost 0 bases to trimming and J lost 1 base, with 4 bases between them. The chain's CDR3 is CASSLASQETQYF. In DNA, the CDR3 is TGTGCCAGCAGCTTGGCCAGCCAAGAGACCCAGTACTTC. The full variable domain, rest sourced from reference TRBV5-5 and TRBJ2-5, is DAGVTQSPTHLIKTRGQQVTLRCSPISGHKSVSWYQQVLGQGPQFIFQYYEKEERGRGNFPDRFSARQFPNYSSELNVNALLLGDSALYLCASSLASQETQYFGPGTRLLVL.

The CDR3 DNA sequence: TGTGCCAGTAGTAGGACAGGGGGAGTTAGCAATCAGCCCCAGCATTTT. Its translation is CASSRTGGVSNQPQHF. This chain links TRBV19 with TRBJ1-5, with 10 bases fitting TRBD1. Trimming took 4 bases from V and 0 from J; bases not matched to a gene: 3. The CDR3 sequence is 16 residues long. Germline V gives CDR1 LNHDA, CDR2 SQIVND (reference sequence).

This clone was seen a handful of times. The J gene is TRBJ1-1, the V gene TRBV9; D unresolved. Germline V CDR1 and CDR2: SGDLS, YYNGEE. The V end lost 1 base, the J end lost 1 base, and 5 bases lay between the germline ends. The CDR3 totals 13 residues. The CDR3 DNA is TGTGCCAGCAGCGTAAGTCAGAACACTGAAGCTTTCTTT. It encodes CASSVSQNTEAFF.

Turning to this clone: At one end the junction does not follow the germline gene, possibly because of a read error. The chain employs TRBV7-7 and TRBJ1-2; D may be TRBD1 (5 bases). The CDR3 runs to 15 residues. Germline CDR1 is SSHAT and CDR2 is FNYEAQ (reference sequence). The chain's CDR3 is CASSFAREEDYGYTF. The CDR3 DNA is TGTGCTAGCAGCTTTGCCAGGGAGGAGGACTATGGCTACACCTTC. The full variable domain, with the rest looked up from reference TRBV7-7 and TRBJ1-2, is GAGVSQSPRYKVTKRGQDVTLRCDPISSHATLYWYQQALGQGPEFLTYFNYEAQPDKSGLPSDRFSAERPEGSISTLTIQRTEQRDSAMYRCASSFAREEDYGYTFGSGTRLTVV.

For the CDR3, the DNA is TGTGCCTGGAGTGCGACCAGGGGTGGAAACACCATATATTTT. Protein sequence: CAWSATRGGNTIYF. The chain couples TRBV30 to TRBJ1-3; D is possibly TRBD1 (6 bases). V gave up 1 base and J gave up 3 bases, with 10 bases separating them. This CDR3 has 14 residues. Per the germline V gene, CDR1 is GTSNPN and CDR2 is SVGIG (reference sequence).

The chain links TRBV7-2 to TRBJ1-5, with 9 bases lining up with TRBD1. V lost 1 base to trimming and J lost 6 bases; unmatched junction nucleotides: 4. The CDR3 sequence is 15 residues long. Germline lookup yields CDR1 SGHTA and CDR2 FQGNSA. This CDR3 reads CASSLDRGRFQPQHF. CDR3 in DNA: TGTGCCAGCAGCTTAGACAGGGGGCGATTTCAGCCCCAGCATTTT. The full variable domain, its missing parts supplied by reference TRBV7-2 and TRBJ1-5, is GAGVSQSPSNKVTEKGKDVELRCDPISGHTALYWYRQSLGQGLEFLIYFQGNSAPDKSGLPSDRFSAERTGGSVSTLTIQRTQQEDSAVYLCASSLDRGRFQPQHFGDGTRLSIL.

This clone was picked up one time. V is TRBV9 and J is TRBJ1-2; TRBD1 is a possible D gene (5 bases). The CDR3 spans 15 residues. The germline V and J ends were trimmed by 0 bases and 0 bases, with 9 bases remaining between them. Germline CDR1 reads SGDLS; CDR2 reads YYNGEE. The CDR3 region is CASSVGGAANYGYTF. Written as DNA, the CDR3 is TGTGCCAGCAGCGTAGGAGGGGCCGCTAACTATGGCTACACCTTC.

V usage is TRBV5-4 and J usage is TRBJ1-2; the D is unclear. Deletions cut 0 bases from V and 4 bases from J, with 10 bases between. The germline gives CDR1 SGHNT, CDR2 YYREEE (reference sequence). The CDR3 runs 14 residues. CDR3 sequence: CASSLGQEFYGYTF. The CDR3 DNA follows: TGTGCCAGCAGCTTGGGTCAGGAGTTCTATGGCTACACCTTC.

The chain uses TRBV7-3 and TRBJ2-6; D is ambiguous. CDR3 length: 14 amino acids. Germline CDR1 and CDR2: SGHTA and FQGTGA. V dropped 3 bases and J dropped 2 bases, with 5 bases sitting between them. The CDR3 region has the DNA TGTGCCAGCAGCTTGAGTCCTGGGGCCAACGTCCTGACTTTC. Its protein is CASSLSPGANVLTF.

This sequence joins TRBV19 and TRBJ1-2; 11 positions agree with TRBD1. This CDR3 is 18 amino acids long. V lost 5 bases and J lost 7; bases outside the gene matches: 18. CDR1 LNHDA and CDR2 SQIVND come from the germline V gene (reference sequence). The CDR3 DNA reads as TGTGCCAGTAGTCCAAGACCCCAGGACAGGGGGCTCACTGGTGGCTACACCTTC. This translates into CASSPRPQDRGLTGGYTF.

The V call is TRBV25-1, the J call TRBJ2-4; 8 bases align to TRBD2. Trimming at V came to 5 bases and at J to 8 bases, leaving 8 bases not matched to a gene. CDR1 and CDR2 (germline): MGHDK, SYGVNS. This CDR3 is 14 amino acids long. The DNA of the CDR3 is TGTGCCAGCAGTAAGTTCGGGGGGGAGGACATTCAGTACTTC. Its protein is CASSKFGGEDIQYF.

The V gene is TRBV6-5, the J gene TRBJ2-2; TRBD2 is a possible D gene (6 bases). From germline, CDR1 is MNHEY and CDR2 SVGAGI. V was clipped by 5 bases and J by 3 bases, with 10 bases between them. This CDR3 has 14 amino acids. In nucleotides, the CDR3 is TGTGCCAGCAGTCGGGGACTGGACACCGGGGAGCTGTTTTTT. It codes for CASSRGLDTGELFF.

J is TRBJ2-2 and V is TRBV11-3; D unclear. The V and J ends lost 1 base and 6 bases respectively, with 6 bases between them. The CDR3 is made up of 13 amino acids. Germline CDR1 reads SGHNT; CDR2 reads YENEEA. The CDR3 here is CASSLVLPGELFF. The CDR3 DNA reads TGTGCCAGCAGCTTAGTGCTTCCCGGGGAGCTGTTTTTT. Complete variable domain (other parts from reference TRBV11-3 and TRBJ2-2): EAGVVQSPRYKIIEKKQPVAFWCNPISGHNTLYWYLQNLGQGPELLIRYENEEAVDDSQLPKDRFSAERLKGVDSTLKIQPAELGDSAVYLCASSLVLPGELFFGEGSRLTVL.

The chain is built from TRBV9 and TRBJ1-4; D is possibly TRBD1 (5 bases). CDR1 SGDLS and CDR2 YYNGEE come from the germline V gene. The CDR3 contains 15 residues. With 2 bases removed from V and 7 bases from J, the gap between germline ends came to 15 bases. Here the CDR3 reads CASSVGAGLGEKLFF. CDR3 in DNA: TGTGCCAGCAGCGTCGGGGCTGGGTTGGGTGAAAAACTGTTTTTT.

This clone was found a few times. The V and J genes are TRBV28 and TRBJ2-4; perhaps TRBD1 as D (6 bases). Germline-derived CDR1 and CDR2 are MDHEN and SYDVKM. With 6 bases removed from V and 0 bases from J, the gap between germline ends came to 21 bases. The CDR3 covers 18 residues. CDR3 nucleotides: TGTGCCAGCAGCGAACAGGGTTTGGGGTTCCTAGCCAAAAACATTCAGTACTTC. Its translation: CASSEQGLGFLAKNIQYF.

This rearrangement joins TRBV19 to TRBJ2-5, with 7 bases that match TRBD1. The CDR3 loop spans 14 amino acids. V gave up 5 bases and J gave up 0 bases; unmatched junction bases: 3. Germline CDR1 LNHDA, CDR2 SQIVND (reference sequence). The CDR3 reads CASSGRGYQETQYF. CDR3 sequence (DNA): TGTGCCAGTAGTGGCAGGGGGTACCAAGAGACCCAGTACTTC.

The chain has TRBV5-7 and TRBJ1-1; D gene unclear. TRBV5-7 qualifies as an ORF whose function is uncertain. The CDR3 spans 14 residues. V lost 4 bases to trimming and J lost 3 bases, with 13 bases between them. This chain's CDR3 is CASSPQVGHTEAFF. The CDR3 bases are TGTGCCAGCAGCCCGCAGGTTGGGCACACTGAAGCTTTCTTT.

The CDR3 bases are TGTGCCAGCAGCTTAGGCGGGCTGAACACTGAAGCTTTCTTT. Protein sequence: CASSLGGLNTEAFF. The chain carries TRBV7-3 and TRBJ1-1; D not resolved. This CDR3 comprises 14 residues. Germline V gene data show CDR1 as SGHTA and CDR2 as FQGTGA. The V and J ends lost 2 bases and 0 bases respectively, with 7 bases between them.

V is TRBV28 and J is TRBJ2-1; D may be TRBD2 (5 bases). Germline loops: CDR1 MDHEN, CDR2 SYDVKM. Trimming removed 5 bases from V and 5 bases from J, with 22 bases in between. CDR3 length: 17 residues. The CDR3 loop is CASSPPRGGRFNNEQFF. The CDR3 DNA sequence: TGTGCCAGCAGTCCCCCTCGGGGTGGGAGATTCAACAATGAGCAGTTCTTC.

This chain uses TRBV23-1 with TRBJ2-7; 9 positions match TRBD2. TRBV23-1 is an ORF for which the function is uncertain. V trimming: 7 bases; J trimming: 3 bases; junction bases outside the gene matches: 22. The length of the CDR3 is 19 residues. Here the CDR3 reads CASITHRRREGLNFYEQYF. CDR3 bases: TGCGCCAGCATCACCCATAGGCGGCGGGAGGGACTTAACTTCTACGAGCAGTACTTC.

The rearrangement uses TRBV18 and TRBJ2-1; the D is unclear. This CDR3 spans 12 amino acids. Germline values: CDR1 KGHSH, CDR2 LQKENI. With 0 bases removed from V and 11 bases from J, the gap between germline ends came to 8 bases. The CDR3 loop reads CASSPPAGQQFF. For the CDR3, the DNA is TGTGCCAGCTCACCACCGGCCGGACAGCAGTTCTTC.